The 14 T cell receptor beta chains in this list originate from one sample, sequenced in a study of blood T cell repertoires in COVID-19. Generated by immunoSEQ multiplex PCR, the TCRdb table keeps only in-frame clones and is missing some. The repertoire holds fewer than 200,000 clones, with around 82% as singletons. Sequencing used PBMCs or T cells enriched from blood (not recorded which). The receptors originated from a woman aged 45-65 years in a cohort exposed to, infected with or recovered from COVID-19 (not recorded which).

V is TRBV11-2 and J is TRBJ1-4; TRBD1 aligns across 7 bases. Germline V CDR1 and CDR2: SGHAT, FQNNGV. V trimming: 5 bases; J trimming: 4 bases; junction bases outside the gene matches: 7. The CDR3 extends over 15 amino acids. Here the CDR3 DNA reads TGTGCCAGCAGCCCCGGGGACAGATTTAATGAAAAACTGTTTTTT. Protein sequence: CASSPGDRFNEKLFF.

The rearrangement uses TRBV19 and TRBJ1-1; weak D call: TRBD1 (6 bases). Deletions cut 7 bases from V and 3 bases from J, with 21 bases between. CDR3 length equals 16 residues. Germline-derived CDR1 and CDR2 are LNHDA and SQIVND (reference sequence). The CDR3 region is CASTYRGSPGDTEAFF. CDR3 DNA sequence: TGTGCCAGTACTTATAGAGGCAGCCCAGGGGACACTGAAGCTTTCTTT. Using reference TRBV19 and TRBJ1-1 for the parts outside the CDR3, the full variable domain is DGGITQSPKYLFRKEGQNVTLSCEQNLNHDAMYWYRQDPGQGLRLIYYSQIVNDFQKGDIAEGYSVSREKKESFPLTVTSAQKNPTAFYLCASTYRGSPGDTEAFFGQGTRLTVV.

This chain links TRBV28 with TRBJ1-5, with D perhaps TRBD1 (5 bases). The CDR3 is made up of 12 amino acids. Germline values: CDR1 MDHEN, CDR2 SYDVKM. Trimming removed 9 bases at V and 4 bases at J, with 10 bases between. The CDR3 here is CASISGNQPQHF. In DNA form, the CDR3 reads TGTGCCAGTATTTCAGGGAATCAGCCCCAGCATTTT.

J is TRBJ2-7 and V is TRBV11-2; the match to TRBD2 covers 7 bases. The germline V gene encodes CDR1 SGHAT and CDR2 FQNNGV. V dropped 5 bases and J dropped 3; count of bases not matched to a gene: 13. The CDR3 has 16 residues. As DNA, the CDR3 is TGTGCCAGCAGCCCCGGGAGGTCGACGTGGCGCTACGAGCAGTACTTC. It translates to CASSPGRSTWRYEQYF.

The V call is TRBV18, the J call TRBJ1-4, with D possibly being TRBD1 (5 bases). The CDR3 consists of 17 residues. The ends were cut back, 2 bases at V and 7 bases at J, with 20 bases in the middle. Germline V gene sequence: CDR1 KGHSH, CDR2 LQKENI. The CDR3 loop reads CASSPGGAPVGAEKLFF. The DNA for the CDR3 is TGTGCCAGCTCACCAGGAGGGGCCCCCGTCGGGGCTGAAAAACTGTTTTTT.

This CDR3 reads CATSDAGGAGQPQHF. For the CDR3, the DNA is TGTGCCACCAGTGATGCAGGGGGCGCGGGCCAGCCCCAGCATTTT. The V call is TRBV24-1, the J call TRBJ1-5, with TRBD1 matching over 8 bases. The CDR3 is 15 residues long. Looked up from germline, CDR1 is KGHDR and CDR2 is SFDVKD. Trimming took 3 bases from V and 7 from J; bases not matched to a gene: 7.

The rearrangement links TRBV9 to TRBJ1-3; D is unclear. The V gene's germline CDR1 is SGDLS and CDR2 YYNGEE. V lost 0 bases to trimming and J lost 0 bases, with 10 bases between them. This CDR3 comprises 16 residues. CDR3 protein: CASSVDPEPSGNTIYF. The CDR3 DNA follows: TGTGCCAGCAGCGTAGACCCGGAGCCCTCTGGAAACACCATATATTTT.

The rearrangement uses TRBV28 and TRBJ1-5; tentatively, D is TRBD1 (5 bases). Trimming left V 6 bases short and J 0 bases short, with 9 bases between. Germline V gene lookup returns CDR1 MDHEN and CDR2 SYDVKM. The length of the CDR3 is 14 residues. In DNA, the CDR3 is TGTGCCAGCAGAGACAGCTATAGCAATCAGCCCCAGCATTTT. Its protein is CASRDSYSNQPQHF.

The rearrangement links TRBV7-3 to TRBJ1-1; the D gene is possibly TRBD1 (6 bases). Germline CDR1 is SGHTA and CDR2 is FQGTGA. The CDR3 has 13 residues. The ends were cut back, 0 bases at V and 9 bases at J, with 11 bases in the middle. The CDR3 sequence: CASSLTPGEKAFF. DNA of the CDR3: TGTGCCAGCAGCTTAACCCCAGGGGAGAAAGCTTTCTTT.

The chain employs TRBV28 and TRBJ1-5; D may be TRBD1 (5 bases). Trimming shortened V by 2 bases and J by 6 bases, and 14 bases separated the two germline ends. CDR1 is MDHEN and CDR2 is SYDVKM in the germline V gene. The CDR3 runs 15 residues. The CDR3 nucleotides are TGTGCCAGCAGTTTAAATTCGGGGGGAGGTCAGCCCCAGCATTTT. This gives the protein CASSLNSGGGQPQHF.

This clone was recorded once. The rearrangement joins TRBV29-1 to TRBJ2-1, with TRBD2 identical over 8 bases. Germline CDR1 and CDR2: SQVTM and ANQGSEA. This CDR3 is built from 14 residues. With V trimmed by 7 bases and J by 5 bases, 10 bases remained unmatched. Written as DNA, the CDR3 is TGCAGCGCCGAAACTAGCGGAGCCCACAATGAGCAGTTCTTC. It codes for CSAETSGAHNEQFF.

The V call is TRBV2, the J call TRBJ1-6; D remains unclear. Trimming stripped 7 bases from V and 6 bases from J, with 16 bases between. Germline CDR1 SNHLY, CDR2 FYNNEI. There are 15 residues in the CDR3. CDR3 sequence (DNA): TGTGCCAGCATACTCCTAAAATCGGGTAATTCACCCCTCCACTTT. Encoded protein: CASILLKSGNSPLHF.

The rearrangement uses TRBV6-4 and TRBJ2-1; D gene ambiguous. Germline V gene sequence: CDR1 MRHNA, CDR2 SNTAGT. The CDR3 loop spans 11 amino acids. V was trimmed by 10 bases and J by 9 bases, leaving 13 bases between them. For the CDR3, the DNA is TGTGCCACAGAGGCTGGCGGTGAGCAGTTCTTC. Residues: CATEAGGEQFF.

The chain links TRBV29-1 to TRBJ1-4; possible D gene TRBD1, 5 bases. The V and J ends lost 3 bases and 8 bases respectively, with 10 bases between them. Germline CDR1 reads SQVTM; CDR2 reads ANQGSEA. CDR3 length: 12 residues. CDR3 protein: CSVDGGDEKLFF. CDR3 in DNA: TGCAGCGTTGATGGGGGGGACGAAAAACTGTTTTTT. The full variable domain, with the rest looked up from reference TRBV29-1 and TRBJ1-4, is SAVISQKPSRDICQRGTSLTIQCQVDSQVTMMFWYRQQPGQSLTLIATANQGSEATYESGFVIDKFPISRPNLTFSTLTVSNMSPEDSSIYLCSVDGGDEKLFFGSGTQLSVL.